Listed below are T cell receptor beta chains from one sample, sequenced in a study of cytomegalovirus exposure and HLA in healthy donors. Using immunoSEQ multiplex PCR, the repertoire was profiled, and TCRdb retains in-frame clones only, with some absent. In the table there are some 150,000 clones, 80% to 90% of which are singletons. Material: PBMCs. These receptors all come from a woman aged 25 to 39 in good health and CMV-seropositive. Each CDR3 is given with its conserved first and last residue. The D gene is left open where the match is weak. The size of a clone is reported for some rows only, either as once, few or many, or as a class for expanded clones.

>NA|TRBD2|TRBJ2-5|TRBV6-6
CASRLAVQETQYF
TGTGCCAGCAGACTAGCGGTCCAAGAGACCCAGTACTTC
>few|NA|TRBJ2-2|TRBV30
CAWRNRENTGELFF
TGTGCCTGGAGGAACAGGGAGAACACCGGGGAGCTGTTTTTT
>once|NA|TRBJ1-6|TRBV19
CASSTSRGSGSPLHF
TGTGCCAGTAGTACGTCCCGAGGGAGTGGGTCACCCCTCCACTTT
>few|NA|TRBJ2-5|TRBV2
CASRLQMGLETQYF
TGTGCCAGCAGGCTTCAAATGGGGCTAGAGACCCAGTACTTC
>NA|TRBD1|TRBJ2-3|TRBV11-2
CASRFPRPGTGGEDTQYF
TGTGCCAGCAGATTCCCCCGCCCGGGGACAGGGGGCGAAGATACGCAGTATTTT
>once|NA|TRBJ1-5|TRBV7-9
CASSLGQAGKLRQPQHF
TGTGCCAGCAGCTTAGGACAAGCTGGCAAATTGAGACAGCCCCAGCATTTT
>NA|TRBD1|TRBJ2-7|TRBV6-5
CASNYRGYGEQYF
TGTGCCAGCAACTACAGGGGCTACGGCGAGCAGTACTTC
>NA|NA|TRBJ1-1|TRBV7-9
CASSLWGSEAFF
TGTGCCAGCAGCTTATGGGGCTCGGAAGCTTTCTTT
>once|NA|TRBJ1-6|TRBV19
CATRVRAAPNSPLHF
TGTGCCACTCGAGTGAGGGCAGCCCCTAATTCACCCCTCCACTTT
>NA|TRBD1|TRBJ2-7|TRBV18
CASSAQDREYF
TGTGCCAGCTCCGCCCAGGACAGGGAGTACTTC
>few|NA|TRBJ1-1|TRBV7-6
CASSLGQGTEAFF
TGTGCCAGCAGCTTAGGGCAGGGCACTGAAGCTTTCTTT
>NA|TRBD2|TRBJ2-7|TRBV7-2
CASSRAGGFPYEQYF
TGTGCCAGCAGCCGAGCGGGGGGGTTCCCCTACGAGCAGTACTTC
>NA|NA|TRBJ2-7|TRBV9
CASSDHPPGEQYF
TGTGCCAGCAGCGACCATCCTCCCGGCGAGCAGTACTTC
>few|NA|TRBJ2-3|TRBV11-2
CASSPRGGTSTDTQYF
TGTGCCAGCAGCCCCCGGGGTGGGACTAGCACAGATACGCAGTATTTT
>NA|TRBD1|TRBJ1-1|TRBV30
CAWSEGTGGTEAFF
TGTGCCTGGAGTGAGGGGACAGGGGGAACTGAAGCTTTCTTT
>NA|NA|TRBJ1-1|TRBV5-4
CASSLKAGNTEAFF
TGTGCCAGCAGTCTTAAAGCAGGGAATACTGAAGCTTTCTTT
>NA|TRBD1|TRBJ1-3|TRBV5-6
CASSTGQGIWNTIYF
TGTGCCAGCAGCACGGGACAGGGCATTTGGAACACCATATATTTT
>NA|TRBD1|TRBJ1-2|TRBV19
CASSLGQVGYGYTF
TGTGCCAGTAGTCTGGGACAGGTTGGATATGGCTACACCTTC
>NA|TRBD1|TRBJ1-2|TRBV7-9
CASSLGRQGGNYGYTF
TGTGCCAGCAGCTTAGGGCGACAGGGAGGTAACTATGGCTACACCTTC
>NA|NA|TRBJ2-3|TRBV5-4
CASSLAGPATQYF
TGTGCCAGCAGCTTGGCAGGGCCGGCTACGCAGTATTTT
>NA|NA|TRBJ1-5|TRBV4-3
CASSPGDRDNQPQHF
TGCGCCAGCAGCCCCGGGGATAGGGACAATCAGCCCCAGCATTTT
>NA|NA|TRBJ1-5|TRBV10-2
CASRLNSNQPQHF
TGCGCCAGCCGACTTAATAGCAATCAGCCCCAGCATTTT
>NA|NA|TRBJ1-6|TRBV6-5
CASSFDYILNSPLHF
TGTGCCAGCAGTTTTGATTACATCTTAAATTCACCCCTCCACTTT
>NA|TRBD1|TRBJ2-7|TRBV27
CASSLRQGGYEQYF
TGTGCCAGCAGTCTTCGACAGGGCGGCTACGAGCAGTACTTC
>NA|NA|TRBJ2-2|TRBV5-1
CASSSQGAGELFF
TGCGCCAGCAGTTCTCAAGGGGCCGGGGAGCTGTTTTTT
>NA|TRBD1|TRBJ2-7|TRBV2
CASTGTDLSYEQYF
TGTGCCAGCACCGGGACAGATCTCTCCTACGAGCAGTACTTC
>NA|TRBD1|TRBJ2-7|TRBV29-1
CSAKTGTGIYEQYF
TGCAGCGCCAAGACCGGGACAGGGATCTACGAGCAGTACTTC